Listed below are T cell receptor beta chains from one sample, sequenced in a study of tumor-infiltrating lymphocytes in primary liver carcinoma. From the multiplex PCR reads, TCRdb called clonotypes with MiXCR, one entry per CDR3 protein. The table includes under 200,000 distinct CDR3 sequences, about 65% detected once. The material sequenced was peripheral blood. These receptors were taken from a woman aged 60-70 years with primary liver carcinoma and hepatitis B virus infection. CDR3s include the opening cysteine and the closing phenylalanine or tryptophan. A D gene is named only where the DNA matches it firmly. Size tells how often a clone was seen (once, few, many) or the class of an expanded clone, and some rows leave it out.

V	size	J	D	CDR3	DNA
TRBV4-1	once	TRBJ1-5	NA	CASSPWRRAGSQPQHF	TGCGCCAGCAGCCCGTGGCGACGGGCAGGGTCCCAGCCCCAGCATTTT
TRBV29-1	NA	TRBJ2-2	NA	CSAAGRANTGELFF	TGCAGCGCGGCGGGGCGGGCGAACACCGGGGAGCTGTTTTTC
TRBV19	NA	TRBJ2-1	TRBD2	CTSIRAGGNEQFF	TGTACCAGTATCCGTGCGGGGGGGAATGAGCAGTTCTTC
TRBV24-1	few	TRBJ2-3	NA	CATSDPSPDTQYF	TGTGCCACCAGTGACCCTAGCCCCGATACGCAGTATTTT
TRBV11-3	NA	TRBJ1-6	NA	CDSSWGSNSPIHF	TGTGACAGCAGCTGGGGCTCGAATTCACCCATCCACTTT
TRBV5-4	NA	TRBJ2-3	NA	CARSSRRTDRDTQYF	TGTGCCAGGAGCTCACGTCGGACAGACAGAGATACGCAGTATTTT
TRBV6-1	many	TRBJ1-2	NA	CASNYYGGYTF	TGTGCCAGCAATTATTACGGGGGCTACACCTTC
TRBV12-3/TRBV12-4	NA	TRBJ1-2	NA	CASSWLPQDGNTF	TGTGCCAGCAGTTGGCTTCCCCAGGATGGCAACACCTTC
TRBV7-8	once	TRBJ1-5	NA	CASSFPGGQPQQF	TGTGCCAGCAGCTTTCCGGGAGGGCAGCCCCAGCAATTT
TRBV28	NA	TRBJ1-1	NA	CASRLTDSLTEAFF	TGTGCCAGCAGACTAACAGATTCGCTCACTGAAGCTTTCTTT
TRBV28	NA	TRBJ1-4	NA	CASSQFGQGLSEKLFF	TGTGCCAGCAGCCAGTTCGGGCAGGGTTTGTCCGAAAAACTGTTTTTT
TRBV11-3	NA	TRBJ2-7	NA	CASSIDRVSGYEQHF	TGTGCCAGCAGCATAGATCGGGTTAGCGGCTACGAGCAGCACTTC
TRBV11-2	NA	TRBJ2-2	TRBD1	CASRLTGTGSTGGLFF	TGTGCCAGCAGACTAACCGGGACAGGGTCTACCGGGGGGCTGTTTTTT
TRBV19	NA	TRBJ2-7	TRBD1	CASKLTGGAVYEQYF	TGTGCCAGTAAGCTAACAGGGGGCGCGGTCTACGAGCAGTACTTC
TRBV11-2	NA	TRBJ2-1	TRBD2	CANSLGFLADYKDQFF	TGTGCCAACAGCTTAGGTTTTCTAGCGGACTACAAAGATCAGTTCTTC
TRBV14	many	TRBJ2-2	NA	CASSQRLDTGELFF	TGTGCCAGCAGCCAAAGACTAGACACCGGGGAGCTGTTTTTT
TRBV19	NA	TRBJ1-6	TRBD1	CASSDRGGNSPLHF	TGTGCCAGCTCTGACAGGGGTGGAAATTCACCCCTCCACTTT
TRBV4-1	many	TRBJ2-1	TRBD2	CASSRGTSRIGEQFF	TGCGCCAGCAGTCGGGGGACTAGCCGAATTGGTGAGCAGTTCTTC
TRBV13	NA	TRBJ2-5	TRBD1	CASSADRIGETQYF	TGTGCCAGCAGCGCGGACAGGATCGGTGAGACCCAGTACTTC
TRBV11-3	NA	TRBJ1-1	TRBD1	CASSSTGTGGFGDAFF	TGTGCCAGCAGCTCAACCGGGACAGGGGGTTTCGGTGACGCTTTCTTT
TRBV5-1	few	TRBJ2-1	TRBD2	CASSRGIGGRVNEQFF	TGCGCCAGCAGCAGGGGCATCGGCGGGAGGGTAAATGAGCAGTTCTTC
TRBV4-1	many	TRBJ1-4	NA	CASSQDPYRANEKLFF	TGCGCCAGCAGCCAAGATCCCTACAGGGCGAATGAAAAACTGTTTTTT
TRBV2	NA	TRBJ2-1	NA	CVSGVVAADEQFF	TGTGTCAGCGGTGTTGTAGCGGCCGATGAGCAGTTCTTC
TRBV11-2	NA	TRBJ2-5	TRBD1	CASSLTGGQETRYF	TGTGCTAGCAGCTTAACAGGGGGTCAAGAGACCCGGTACTTC
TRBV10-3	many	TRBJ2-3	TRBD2	CALRAGDTITDTQYF	TGTGCCCTCAGAGCGGGAGACACAATCACAGATACGCAGTATTTT
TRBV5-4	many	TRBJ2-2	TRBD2	CASSRLAGLNTGELFF	TGTGCCAGCAGCCGACTAGCGGGACTTAACACCGGGGAGCTGTTTTTT
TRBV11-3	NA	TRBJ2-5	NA	CASSLEDGPIETQYF	TGTGCCAGTAGCTTAGAGGATGGGCCTATTGAGACCCAGTACTTC
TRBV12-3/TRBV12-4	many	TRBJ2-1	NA	CASSDFRGEQFF	TGTGCCAGCAGCGACTTCCGTGGGGAGCAGTTCTTC
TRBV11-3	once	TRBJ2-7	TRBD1	CASSIYYRGLKEQYF	TGTGCCAGCAGCATATATTACAGGGGTTTGAAAGAGCAGTACTTC
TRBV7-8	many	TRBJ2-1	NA	CASSSFSGDRPNEQFF	TGTGCCAGCAGCTCGTTTAGCGGCGATCGTCCCAATGAGCAGTTCTTC
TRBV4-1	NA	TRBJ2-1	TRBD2	CASSQDPTTSGRAGDRYNEQFF	TGCGCCAGCAGCCAAGACCCCACGACTAGCGGGAGGGCCGGGGACCGGTACAATGAGCAGTTCTTC
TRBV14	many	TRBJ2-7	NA	CASSQGQGRMQYF	TGTGCCAGCAGCCAAGGCCAGGGAAGGATGCAGTACTTC
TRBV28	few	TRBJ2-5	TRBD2	CASSSPAGREDQETQYF	TGTGCCAGCAGTTCCCCCGCTGGGCGGGAGGACCAAGAGACCCAGTACTTC
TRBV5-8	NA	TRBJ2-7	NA	CASSLGWGDTYEQYF	TGTGCCAGCAGCTTGGGATGGGGGGACACCTACGAGCAGTACTTC
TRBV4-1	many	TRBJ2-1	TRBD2	CASSRRTSGSYNEQFF	TGCGCCAGCAGCCGTAGGACTAGCGGGAGCTACAATGAGCAGTTCTTC
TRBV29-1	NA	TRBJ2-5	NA	CSVEGGQATVFRETQYF	TGCAGCGTTGAAGGAGGGCAGGCGACAGTTTTCCGCGAGACCCAGTACTTC
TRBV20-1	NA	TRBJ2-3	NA	CSAREPGNADTQYF	TGCAGTGCTAGAGAACCCGGGAATGCGGATACGCAGTATTTT